This is a list of T cell receptor beta chains from one sample in a study of spatial heterogeneity in lung cancer. Each CDR3 protein is one row after TCRdb ran MiXCR on the 5' RACE reads. The profile shows 50,000 or so distinct CDR3 sequences, 10% to 15% of them singletons. The input for sequencing was PBMCs, taken at follow-up. Receptors were obtained from a male donor with early-stage non-small cell lung cancer. CDR3s include the opening cysteine and the closing phenylalanine or tryptophan. D genes are given only for firm matches. A clone size is listed for some rows: how often the clone was seen (once, few, many), or a class if it is expanded.

clone_size: .; d_call: TRBD1; j_call: TRBJ1-2; cdr3_length: 13; v_call: TRBV6-5; cdr3_aa: CASSHRQGYGYTF; cdr3_nt: TGTGCCAGCAGCCACAGACAGGGGTATGGCTACACCTTC
clone_size: many; d_call: TRBD1; j_call: TRBJ2-3; cdr3_length: 15; v_call: TRBV12-3/TRBV12-4; cdr3_aa: CASSFRDRVADTQYF; cdr3_nt: TGTGCCAGCAGTTTCCGGGACAGGGTAGCGGATACGCAGTATTTT
clone_size: .; d_call: .; j_call: TRBJ2-3; cdr3_length: 13; v_call: TRBV3-1; cdr3_aa: CASSLDGGNTQYF; cdr3_nt: TGTGCCAGCAGCCTGGACGGGGGCAATACGCAGTATTTT
clone_size: many; d_call: .; j_call: TRBJ1-1; cdr3_length: 14; v_call: TRBV4-3; cdr3_aa: CASSQDRGGTEAFF; cdr3_nt: TGCGCCAGCAGCCAAGATAGAGGGGGGACTGAAGCTTTCTTT
clone_size: .; d_call: TRBD2; j_call: TRBJ2-3; cdr3_length: 16; v_call: TRBV30; cdr3_aa: CAWSRTSGPSGDTQYF; cdr3_nt: TGTGCCTGGAGTCGGACTAGCGGGCCCTCCGGAGATACGCAGTATTTT
clone_size: few; d_call: TRBD1; j_call: TRBJ1-1; cdr3_length: 14; v_call: TRBV10-3; cdr3_aa: CAISVGQGNTEAFF; cdr3_nt: TGTGCCATCAGTGTTGGACAGGGGAACACTGAAGCTTTCTTT
clone_size: few; d_call: .; j_call: TRBJ1-1; cdr3_length: 11; v_call: TRBV2; cdr3_aa: CASILNTEAFF; cdr3_nt: TGTGCCAGCATCCTGAACACTGAAGCTTTCTTT
clone_size: .; d_call: TRBD1; j_call: TRBJ1-1; cdr3_length: 14; v_call: TRBV12-3/TRBV12-4; cdr3_aa: CASSVARGGTEAFF; cdr3_nt: TGTGCCAGCAGTGTTGCCAGGGGGGGTACTGAAGCTTTCTTT
clone_size: few; d_call: .; j_call: TRBJ1-5; cdr3_length: 17; v_call: TRBV27; cdr3_aa: CASSLSGPTGSNQPQHF; cdr3_nt: TGTGCCAGCAGTTTATCGGGGCCGACAGGTAGCAATCAGCCCCAGCATTTT
clone_size: hyperexpanded; d_call: .; j_call: TRBJ2-7; cdr3_length: 12; v_call: TRBV18; cdr3_aa: CASSPGGSEQYF; cdr3_nt: TGTGCCAGCTCACCCGGGGGTAGCGAGCAGTACTTC
clone_size: .; d_call: .; j_call: TRBJ2-1; cdr3_length: 15; v_call: TRBV11-3; cdr3_aa: CASSLERGPYNEQFF; cdr3_nt: TGTGCCAGCAGCTTAGAGCGGGGGCCTTACAATGAGCAGTTCTTC
clone_size: many; d_call: .; j_call: TRBJ2-3; cdr3_length: 15; v_call: TRBV5-4; cdr3_aa: CASSLRLALTDTQYF; cdr3_nt: TGTGCCAGCAGCTTACGGCTAGCACTAACAGATACGCAGTATTTT
clone_size: .; d_call: .; j_call: TRBJ1-1; cdr3_length: 13; v_call: TRBV20-1; cdr3_aa: CSASRQENTEAFF; cdr3_nt: TGCAGTGCTTCCAGACAGGAGAACACTGAAGCTTTCTTT
clone_size: .; d_call: .; j_call: TRBJ2-5; cdr3_length: 12; v_call: TRBV7-2; cdr3_aa: CASSPYQETQYF; cdr3_nt: TGTGCCAGCAGCCCCTACCAAGAGACCCAGTACTTC
clone_size: many; d_call: .; j_call: TRBJ2-7; cdr3_length: 16; v_call: TRBV4-2; cdr3_aa: CASSQDSAGQNYEQYF; cdr3_nt: TGTGCCAGCAGCCAAGATAGCGCGGGGCAGAACTACGAGCAGTACTTC
clone_size: few; d_call: .; j_call: TRBJ2-3; cdr3_length: 13; v_call: TRBV7-3; cdr3_aa: CASSFFLSDTQYF; cdr3_nt: TGTGCCAGCAGCTTTTTCTTGTCAGATACGCAGTATTTT
clone_size: few; d_call: .; j_call: TRBJ2-1; cdr3_length: 14; v_call: TRBV9; cdr3_aa: CASSVGSSYNEQFF; cdr3_nt: TGTGCCAGCAGCGTAGGGAGCTCCTACAATGAGCAGTTCTTC
clone_size: few; d_call: .; j_call: TRBJ2-7; cdr3_length: 13; v_call: TRBV20-1; cdr3_aa: CSARKGPAYEQYF; cdr3_nt: TGCAGTGCTAGGAAGGGTCCGGCCTACGAGCAGTACTTC
clone_size: few; d_call: .; j_call: TRBJ1-2; cdr3_length: 12; v_call: TRBV20-1; cdr3_aa: CSALHVSYGYTF; cdr3_nt: TGCAGTGCCCTCCACGTAAGCTATGGCTACACCTTC
clone_size: .; d_call: .; j_call: TRBJ2-2; cdr3_length: 12; v_call: TRBV9; cdr3_aa: CASSVDFGELFF; cdr3_nt: TGTGCCAGCAGCGTAGATTTCGGGGAGCTGTTTTTT
clone_size: many; d_call: .; j_call: TRBJ2-2; cdr3_length: 13; v_call: TRBV28; cdr3_aa: CASSLLTRRELFF; cdr3_nt: TGTGCCAGCAGTTTATTGACCCGGAGGGAGCTGTTTTTT
clone_size: few; d_call: .; j_call: TRBJ2-1; cdr3_length: 15; v_call: TRBV10-2; cdr3_aa: CASSESRSSYNEQFF; cdr3_nt: TGCGCCAGCAGTGAGTCAAGGAGCTCCTACAATGAGCAGTTCTTC
clone_size: many; d_call: .; j_call: TRBJ1-1; cdr3_length: 14; v_call: TRBV20-1; cdr3_aa: CSASSRGVNTEAFF; cdr3_nt: TGCAGTGCTAGCTCTAGGGGAGTGAACACTGAAGCTTTCTTT
clone_size: many; d_call: TRBD2; j_call: TRBJ2-7; cdr3_length: 14; v_call: TRBV11-2; cdr3_aa: CASSLLRGGHEQYF; cdr3_nt: TGTGCCAGCAGCTTATTGCGGGGGGGCCACGAGCAGTACTTC
clone_size: few; d_call: .; j_call: TRBJ2-3; cdr3_length: 16; v_call: TRBV6-2/TRBV6-3; cdr3_aa: CASSDPTRWITDTQYF; cdr3_nt: TGTGCCAGCAGTGACCCCACTAGATGGATCACAGATACGCAGTATTTT
clone_size: .; d_call: TRBD2; j_call: TRBJ2-1; cdr3_length: 16; v_call: TRBV28; cdr3_aa: CASSSIAGGTGNEQFF; cdr3_nt: TGTGCCAGCAGTTCGATAGCGGGGGGCACGGGGAATGAGCAGTTCTTC
clone_size: many; d_call: TRBD2; j_call: TRBJ2-7; cdr3_length: 17; v_call: TRBV5-1; cdr3_aa: CASSSGTSGRFSYEQYF; cdr3_nt: TGCGCCAGCAGCTCCGGGACTAGCGGGAGGTTCTCCTACGAGCAGTACTTC
clone_size: few; d_call: .; j_call: TRBJ1-2; cdr3_length: 16; v_call: TRBV6-4; cdr3_aa: CASSSSPENGGYGYTF; cdr3_nt: TGTGCCAGCAGCTCCTCGCCCGAGAATGGAGGCTATGGCTACACCTTC
clone_size: many; d_call: TRBD1; j_call: TRBJ1-2; cdr3_length: 15; v_call: TRBV6-5; cdr3_aa: CASSKTGALSYGYTF; cdr3_nt: TGTGCCAGCAGTAAGACAGGGGCCCTATCCTATGGCTACACCTTC
clone_size: many; d_call: .; j_call: TRBJ2-1; cdr3_length: 13; v_call: TRBV20-1; cdr3_aa: CSAREAVYNEQFF; cdr3_nt: TGCAGTGCTAGAGAGGCGGTTTACAATGAGCAGTTCTTC
clone_size: many; d_call: .; j_call: TRBJ2-3; cdr3_length: 15; v_call: TRBV23-1; cdr3_aa: CASSRGTAYTDTQYF; cdr3_nt: TGCGCCAGCAGTCGCGGGACAGCCTACACAGATACGCAGTATTTT
clone_size: .; d_call: TRBD2; j_call: TRBJ2-2; cdr3_length: 16; v_call: TRBV5-5; cdr3_aa: CASSLQLAGVSGELFF; cdr3_nt: TGTGCCAGCAGCTTGCAACTAGCGGGAGTCTCCGGGGAGCTGTTTTTT
clone_size: .; d_call: .; j_call: TRBJ2-3; cdr3_length: 14; v_call: TRBV9; cdr3_aa: CASSGWGVTDTQYF; cdr3_nt: TGTGCCAGCAGCGGCTGGGGGGTCACAGATACGCAGTATTTT
clone_size: .; d_call: .; j_call: TRBJ1-2; cdr3_length: 13; v_call: TRBV6-5; cdr3_aa: CASSYSNAGSYTF; cdr3_nt: TGTGCCAGCAGTTACTCTAACGCGGGCAGCTACACCTTC
clone_size: few; d_call: .; j_call: TRBJ1-6; cdr3_length: 18; v_call: TRBV18; cdr3_aa: CASSLRDGTPKENSPLHF; cdr3_nt: TGTGCCAGCTCACTGCGGGACGGAACGCCGAAGGAGAATTCACCCCTCCACTTT
clone_size: .; d_call: TRBD2; j_call: TRBJ2-5; cdr3_length: 14; v_call: TRBV5-4; cdr3_aa: CASSPLAGVETQYF; cdr3_nt: TGTGCCAGCAGCCCACTAGCGGGAGTGGAGACCCAGTACTTC
clone_size: .; d_call: .; j_call: TRBJ1-1; cdr3_length: 14; v_call: TRBV20-1; cdr3_aa: CSARTLWQDTEAFF; cdr3_nt: TGCAGTGCTAGAACTTTATGGCAGGACACTGAAGCTTTCTTT
clone_size: .; d_call: TRBD1; j_call: TRBJ2-3; cdr3_length: 16; v_call: TRBV5-1; cdr3_aa: CASNLSGTGATDTQYF; cdr3_nt: TGCGCCAGCAACTTGAGTGGGACAGGGGCCACAGATACGCAGTATTTT
clone_size: .; d_call: .; j_call: TRBJ2-7; cdr3_length: 14; v_call: TRBV7-2; cdr3_aa: CASSTRNRVPEQYF; cdr3_nt: TGTGCCAGCAGCACGCGGAACAGGGTACCCGAGCAGTACTTC
clone_size: few; d_call: .; j_call: TRBJ2-1; cdr3_length: 13; v_call: TRBV5-1; cdr3_aa: CASSLGTGNEQFF; cdr3_nt: TGCGCCAGCAGCTTGGGAACAGGGAATGAGCAGTTCTTC
clone_size: many; d_call: .; j_call: TRBJ2-1; cdr3_length: 14; v_call: TRBV5-1; cdr3_aa: CASSIPSVSDEQFF; cdr3_nt: TGCGCCAGCAGCATACCTAGCGTCTCGGATGAGCAGTTCTTC
clone_size: .; d_call: TRBD2; j_call: TRBJ2-7; cdr3_length: 15; v_call: TRBV20-1; cdr3_aa: CSARATGTSGYEQYF; cdr3_nt: TGTAGTGCTAGAGCGACCGGGACTAGCGGTTACGAGCAGTACTTC
clone_size: many; d_call: TRBD2; j_call: TRBJ2-1; cdr3_length: 15; v_call: TRBV11-2; cdr3_aa: CASSLELADYNEQFF; cdr3_nt: TGTGCCAGCAGCTTAGAACTAGCGGACTACAATGAGCAGTTCTTC
clone_size: many; d_call: .; j_call: TRBJ2-7; cdr3_length: 16; v_call: TRBV4-3; cdr3_aa: CASSQNFGDSYVEQYF; cdr3_nt: TGCGCCAGCAGCCAAAATTTTGGGGATTCCTACGTCGAGCAGTACTTC
clone_size: few; d_call: .; j_call: TRBJ2-3; cdr3_length: 13; v_call: TRBV18; cdr3_aa: CASSTSPSDTQYF; cdr3_nt: TGTGCCAGCTCCACGTCGCCGTCAGATACGCAGTATTTT
clone_size: .; d_call: .; j_call: TRBJ2-5; cdr3_length: 13; v_call: TRBV12-3/TRBV12-4; cdr3_aa: CASSLQAGETQYF; cdr3_nt: TGTGCCAGCAGTTTACAGGCGGGAGAGACCCAGTACTTC
clone_size: .; d_call: TRBD2; j_call: TRBJ2-3; cdr3_length: 20; v_call: TRBV7-8; cdr3_aa: CASSHSFSGRAQGRTDTQYF; cdr3_nt: TGTGCCAGCAGCCACAGCTTTAGCGGGAGGGCCCAGGGTCGCACAGATACGCAGTATTTT
clone_size: many; d_call: TRBD1; j_call: TRBJ1-1; cdr3_length: 14; v_call: TRBV7-9; cdr3_aa: CASSLTGFPTEAFF; cdr3_nt: TGTGCCAGCAGCTTGACAGGGTTCCCCACTGAAGCTTTCTTT
clone_size: .; d_call: .; j_call: TRBJ2-7; cdr3_length: 16; v_call: TRBV5-1; cdr3_aa: CASSSRPGSELYEQYF; cdr3_nt: TGCGCCAGCAGCTCGCGCCCGGGGTCTGAGCTCTACGAGCAGTACTTC
clone_size: .; d_call: .; j_call: TRBJ2-5; cdr3_length: 14; v_call: TRBV7-9; cdr3_aa: CASSLDRGWETQYF; cdr3_nt: TGTGCCAGCAGCTTAGATCGTGGTTGGGAGACCCAGTACTTC
clone_size: .; d_call: TRBD1; j_call: TRBJ2-2; cdr3_length: 17; v_call: TRBV27; cdr3_aa: CASTQDRGLANTGELFF; cdr3_nt: TGTGCCAGCACCCAGGACAGGGGGCTTGCGAACACCGGGGAGCTGTTTTTT
clone_size: many; d_call: TRBD2; j_call: TRBJ2-7; cdr3_length: 15; v_call: TRBV20-1; cdr3_aa: CSARVAGGLRDEQYF; cdr3_nt: TGCAGTGCTAGAGTTGCGGGGGGGCTCCGAGACGAGCAGTACTTC
clone_size: many; d_call: .; j_call: TRBJ2-7; cdr3_length: 16; v_call: TRBV7-9; cdr3_aa: CASSSRASLTLYEQYF; cdr3_nt: TGTGCCAGCAGCTCCAGAGCTTCCCTCACCCTCTACGAGCAGTACTTC
clone_size: many; d_call: .; j_call: TRBJ2-1; cdr3_length: 15; v_call: TRBV20-1; cdr3_aa: CSASLGTSRYNEQFF; cdr3_nt: TGCAGTGCCTCACTAGGTACTAGCAGGTACAATGAGCAGTTCTTC
clone_size: .; d_call: .; j_call: TRBJ2-2; cdr3_length: 14; v_call: TRBV20-1; cdr3_aa: CSASGGLNTGELFF; cdr3_nt: TGCAGTGCTAGCGGGGGCCTAAACACCGGGGAGCTGTTTTTT
clone_size: many; d_call: TRBD1; j_call: TRBJ1-5; cdr3_length: 13; v_call: TRBV30; cdr3_aa: CAWSGTGNQPQHF; cdr3_nt: TGTGCCTGGTCCGGGACAGGCAATCAGCCCCAGCATTTT
clone_size: many; d_call: TRBD1; j_call: TRBJ1-5; cdr3_length: 14; v_call: TRBV29-1; cdr3_aa: CSVETGVGNQPQHF; cdr3_nt: TGCAGCGTTGAAACAGGGGTGGGCAATCAGCCCCAGCATTTT
clone_size: many; d_call: .; j_call: TRBJ2-7; cdr3_length: 14; v_call: TRBV27; cdr3_aa: CASSFQGGPYEQYF; cdr3_nt: TGTGCCAGCAGTTTCCAGGGAGGACCCTACGAGCAGTACTTC
clone_size: many; d_call: TRBD2; j_call: TRBJ2-2; cdr3_length: 15; v_call: TRBV11-2; cdr3_aa: CASSLTSGNTGELFF; cdr3_nt: TGTGCCAGCAGCTTAACTAGCGGGAATACCGGGGAGCTGTTTTTT